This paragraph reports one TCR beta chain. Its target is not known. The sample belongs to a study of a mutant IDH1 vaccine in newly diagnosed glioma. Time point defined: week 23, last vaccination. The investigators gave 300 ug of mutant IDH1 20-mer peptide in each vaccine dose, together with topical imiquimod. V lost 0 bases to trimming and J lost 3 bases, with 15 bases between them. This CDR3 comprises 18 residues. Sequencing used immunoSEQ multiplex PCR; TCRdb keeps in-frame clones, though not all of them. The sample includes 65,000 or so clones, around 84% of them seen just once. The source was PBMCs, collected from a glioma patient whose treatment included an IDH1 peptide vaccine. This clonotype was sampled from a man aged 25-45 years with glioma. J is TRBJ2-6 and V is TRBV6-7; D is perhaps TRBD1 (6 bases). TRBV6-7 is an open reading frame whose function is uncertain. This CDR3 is CASSYSDRITFGANVLTF. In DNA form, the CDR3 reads TGTGCCAGCAGTTACTCGGACAGAATAACCTTTGGGGCCAACGTCCTGACTTTC.